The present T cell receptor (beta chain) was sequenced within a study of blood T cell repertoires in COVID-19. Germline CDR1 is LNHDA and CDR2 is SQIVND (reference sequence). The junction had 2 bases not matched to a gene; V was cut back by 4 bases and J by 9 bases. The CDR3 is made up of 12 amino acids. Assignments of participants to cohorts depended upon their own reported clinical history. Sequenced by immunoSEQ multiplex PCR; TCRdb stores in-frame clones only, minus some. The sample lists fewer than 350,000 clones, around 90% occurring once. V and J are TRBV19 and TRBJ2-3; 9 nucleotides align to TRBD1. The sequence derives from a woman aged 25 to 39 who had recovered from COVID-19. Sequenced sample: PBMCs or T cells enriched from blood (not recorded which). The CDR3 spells CASSTGTGTQYF. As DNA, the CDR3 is TGTGCCAGTAGTACCGGGACAGGGACGCAGTATTTT. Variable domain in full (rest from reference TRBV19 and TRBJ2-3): DGGITQSPKYLFRKEGQNVTLSCEQNLNHDAMYWYRQDPGQGLRLIYYSQIVNDFQKGDIAEGYSVSREKKESFPLTVTSAQKNPTAFYLCASSTGTGTQYFGPGTRLTVL.